This T cell receptor beta chain stems from a study of T cell changes during pregnancy in multiple sclerosis. Profiling relied on immunoSEQ multiplex PCR, and the TCRdb table lists in-frame clones only, not all of them. The data show tens of thousands of clones, almost 95% seen once. The germline V and J ends were trimmed by 3 bases and 1 base, with 12 bases remaining between them. Germline V gene data show CDR1 as MNHNS and CDR2 as SASEGT. The CDR3 runs 16 residues. Sequenced here: peripheral blood, sampled after pregnancy. The chain employs TRBV6-1 and TRBJ2-2, with TRBD1 as a possible D gene (8 bases). The clonotype originates from a female donor with multiple sclerosis, enrolled in a pregnancy study. The chain's CDR3 is CASSDTGGENTGELFF. CDR3 sequence (DNA): TGTGCCAGCAGTGATACAGGGGGGGAGAACACCGGGGAGCTGTTTTTT.